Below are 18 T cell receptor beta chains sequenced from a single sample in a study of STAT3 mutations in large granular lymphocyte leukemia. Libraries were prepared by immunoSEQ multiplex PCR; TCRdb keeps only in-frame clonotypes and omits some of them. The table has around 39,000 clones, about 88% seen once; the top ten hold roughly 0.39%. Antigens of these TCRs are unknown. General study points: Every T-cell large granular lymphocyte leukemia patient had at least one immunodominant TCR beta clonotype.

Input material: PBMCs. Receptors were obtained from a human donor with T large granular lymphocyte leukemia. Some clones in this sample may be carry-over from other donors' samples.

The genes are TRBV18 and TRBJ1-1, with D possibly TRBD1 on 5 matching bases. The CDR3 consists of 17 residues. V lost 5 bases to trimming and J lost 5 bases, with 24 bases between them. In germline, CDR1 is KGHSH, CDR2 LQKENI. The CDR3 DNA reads TGTGCCAGCTCAGTTGTGCCAGGGAAAGCGGTGGGGACTGAAGCTTTCTTT. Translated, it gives CASSVVPGKAVGTEAFF. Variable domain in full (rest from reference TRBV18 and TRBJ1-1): NAGVMQNPRHLVRRRGQEARLRCSPMKGHSHVYWYRQLPEEGLKFMVYLQKENIIDESGMPKERFSAEFPKEGPSILRIQQVVRGDSAAYFCASSVVPGKAVGTEAFFGQGTRLTVV.

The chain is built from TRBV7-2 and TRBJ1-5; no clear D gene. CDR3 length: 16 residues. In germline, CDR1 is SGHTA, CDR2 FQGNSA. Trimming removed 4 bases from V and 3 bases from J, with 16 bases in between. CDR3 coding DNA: TGTGCCAGCAGCTCCAGCACTGACCCGGACAATCAGCCCCAGCATTTT. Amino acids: CASSSSTDPDNQPQHF.

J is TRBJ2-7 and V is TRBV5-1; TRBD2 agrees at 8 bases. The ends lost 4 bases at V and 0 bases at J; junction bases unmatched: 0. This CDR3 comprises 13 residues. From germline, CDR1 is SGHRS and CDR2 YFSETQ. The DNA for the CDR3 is TGCGCCAGCAGCCGGGGGGGCTCCTACGAGCAGTACTTC. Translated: CASSRGGSYEQYF.

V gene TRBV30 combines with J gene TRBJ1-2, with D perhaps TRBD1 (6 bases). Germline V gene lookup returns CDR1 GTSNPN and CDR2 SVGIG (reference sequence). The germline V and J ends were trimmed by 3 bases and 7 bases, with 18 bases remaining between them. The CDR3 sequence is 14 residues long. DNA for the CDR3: TGTGCCTGGAGAACACAGGGTGATGGAGGTGGCTACACCTTC. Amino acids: CAWRTQGDGGGYTF.

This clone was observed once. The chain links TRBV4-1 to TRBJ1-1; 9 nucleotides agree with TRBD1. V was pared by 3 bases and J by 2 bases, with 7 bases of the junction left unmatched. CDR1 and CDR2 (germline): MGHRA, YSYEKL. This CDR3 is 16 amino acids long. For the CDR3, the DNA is TGCGCCAGCAGCCACGCTAGACAGGGGGTTAACACTGAAGCTTTCTTT. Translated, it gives CASSHARQGVNTEAFF.

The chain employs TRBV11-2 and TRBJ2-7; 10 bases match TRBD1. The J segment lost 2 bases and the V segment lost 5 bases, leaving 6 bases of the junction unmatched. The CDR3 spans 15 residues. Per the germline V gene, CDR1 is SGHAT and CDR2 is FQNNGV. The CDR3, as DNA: TGTGCCAGCAGCAGAACCGGGACAGGGGCCTACGAGCAGTACTTC. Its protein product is CASSRTGTGAYEQYF.

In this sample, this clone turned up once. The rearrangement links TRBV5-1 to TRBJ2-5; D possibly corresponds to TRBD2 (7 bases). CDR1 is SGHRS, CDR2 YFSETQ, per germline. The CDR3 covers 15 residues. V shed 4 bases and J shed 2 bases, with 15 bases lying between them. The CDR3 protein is CASSIRGALQETQYF. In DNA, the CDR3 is TGCGCCAGCAGCATACGGGGGGCCTTGCAAGAGACCCAGTACTTC.

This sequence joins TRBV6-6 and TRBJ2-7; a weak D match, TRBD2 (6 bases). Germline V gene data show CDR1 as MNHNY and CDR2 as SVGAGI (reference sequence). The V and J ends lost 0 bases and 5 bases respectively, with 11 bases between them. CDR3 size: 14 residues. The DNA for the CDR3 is TGTGCCAGCAGTTACTCGGGGGGAGGCGACGAGCAGTACTTC. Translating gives CASSYSGGGDEQYF.

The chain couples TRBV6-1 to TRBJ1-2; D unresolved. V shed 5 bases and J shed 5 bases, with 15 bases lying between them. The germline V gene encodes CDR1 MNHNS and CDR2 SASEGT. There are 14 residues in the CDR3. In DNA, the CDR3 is TGTGCCAGCAGTCCCGGTCCCCTCGGGTATGGCTACACCTTC. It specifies CASSPGPLGYGYTF.

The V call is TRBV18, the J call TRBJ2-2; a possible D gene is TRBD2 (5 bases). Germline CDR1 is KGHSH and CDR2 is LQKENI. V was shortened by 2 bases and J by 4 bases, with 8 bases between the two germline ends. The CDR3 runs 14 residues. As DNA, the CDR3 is TGTGCCAGCTCACCAGCGGGTCTCACCGGGGAGCTGTTTTTT. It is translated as CASSPAGLTGELFF.

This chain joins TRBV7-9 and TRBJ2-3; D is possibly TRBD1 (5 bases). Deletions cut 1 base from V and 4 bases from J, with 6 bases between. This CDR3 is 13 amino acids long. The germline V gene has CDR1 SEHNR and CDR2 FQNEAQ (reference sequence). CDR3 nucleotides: TGTGCCAGCAGCTTAGAAGGGGCAGATACGCAGTATTTT. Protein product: CASSLEGADTQYF.

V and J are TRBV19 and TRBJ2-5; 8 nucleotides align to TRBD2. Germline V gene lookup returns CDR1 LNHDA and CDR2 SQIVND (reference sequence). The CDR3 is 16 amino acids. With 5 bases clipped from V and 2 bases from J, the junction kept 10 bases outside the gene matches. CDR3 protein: CASSRPGGGSQETQYF. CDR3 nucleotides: TGTGCCAGTAGTCGCCCCGGGGGGGGCTCGCAAGAGACCCAGTACTTC.

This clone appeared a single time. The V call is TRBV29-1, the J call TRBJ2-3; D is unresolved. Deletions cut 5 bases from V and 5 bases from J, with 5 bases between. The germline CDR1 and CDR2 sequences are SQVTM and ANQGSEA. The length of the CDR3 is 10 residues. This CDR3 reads CSVFGDTQYF. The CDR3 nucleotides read TGCAGCGTTTTTGGAGATACGCAGTATTTT.

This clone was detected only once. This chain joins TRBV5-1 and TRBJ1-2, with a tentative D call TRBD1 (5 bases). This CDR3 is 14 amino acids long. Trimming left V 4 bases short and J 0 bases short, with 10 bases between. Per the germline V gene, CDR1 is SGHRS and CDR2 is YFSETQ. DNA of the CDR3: TGCGCCAGCAGCCCGGGACTTTCTAACTATGGCTACACCTTC. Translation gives CASSPGLSNYGYTF.

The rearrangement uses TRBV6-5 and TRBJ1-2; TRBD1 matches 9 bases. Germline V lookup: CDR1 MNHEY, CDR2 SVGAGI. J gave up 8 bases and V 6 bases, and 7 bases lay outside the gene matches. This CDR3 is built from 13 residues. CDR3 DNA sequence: TGTGCCAGCAGCCTGGGGACAGGGAGGGGCTACACCTTC. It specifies CASSLGTGRGYTF.

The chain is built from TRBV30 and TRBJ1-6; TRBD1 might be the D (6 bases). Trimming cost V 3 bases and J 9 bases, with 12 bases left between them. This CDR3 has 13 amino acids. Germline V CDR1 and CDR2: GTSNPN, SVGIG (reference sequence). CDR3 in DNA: TGTGCCTGGAGGTACAGAGGGGGTTCACCCCTCCACTTT. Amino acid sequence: CAWRYRGGSPLHF. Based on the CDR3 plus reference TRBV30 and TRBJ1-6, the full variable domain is SQTIHQWPATLVQPVGSPLSLECTVEGTSNPNLYWYRQAAGRGLQLLFYSVGIGQISSEVPQNLSASRPQDRQFILSSKKLLLSDSGFYLCAWRYRGGSPLHFGNGTRLTVT.

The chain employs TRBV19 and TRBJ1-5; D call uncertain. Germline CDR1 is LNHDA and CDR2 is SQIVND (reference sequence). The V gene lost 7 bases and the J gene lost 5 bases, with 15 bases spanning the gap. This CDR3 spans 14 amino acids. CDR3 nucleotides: TGTGCCAGTACCTCGTCGGCGGGTGATCAGCCCCAGCATTTT. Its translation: CASTSSAGDQPQHF.

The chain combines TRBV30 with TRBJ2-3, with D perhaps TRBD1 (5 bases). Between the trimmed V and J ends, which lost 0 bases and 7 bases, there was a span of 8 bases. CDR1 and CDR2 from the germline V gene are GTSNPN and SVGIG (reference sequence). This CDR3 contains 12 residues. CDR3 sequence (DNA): TGTGCCTGGAGTGTAAGGGGAAATACGCAGTATTTT. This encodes CAWSVRGNTQYF.